These 14 T cell receptor beta chains came from one sample sequenced in a study of siplizumab effects on memory and regulatory T cells. Libraries were prepared by immunoSEQ multiplex PCR; TCRdb keeps only in-frame clonotypes and omits some of them. The profile shows about 120,000 clones, around 93% of them singletons. Sequencing was performed on non-Treg CD4+ T cells sorted from blood. The receptors stem from a human donor in good health.

Concerning this clone itself: The junction departs from the called germline gene at one end, perhaps through a read error. This rearrangement joins TRBV7-6 to TRBJ2-3, with D perhaps matching TRBD2 (5 bases). Germline assignment: CDR1 SGHVS and CDR2 FNYEAQ. The length of the CDR3 is 15 residues. In DNA, the CDR3 is TGTGTCAGCAGCTTAGTCCGGGGTAGCACAGATACGCAGTATTTT. Amino acids: CVSSLVRGSTDTQYF. Based on the CDR3 plus reference TRBV7-6 and TRBJ2-3, the full variable domain is GAGVSQSPRYKVTKRGQDVALRCDPISGHVSLYWYRQALGQGPEFLTYFNYEAQQDKSGLPNDRFSAERPEGSISTLTIQRTEQRDSAMYRCVSSLVRGSTDTQYFGPGTRLTVL.

The chain joins TRBV28 to TRBJ1-1, with TRBD1 as a possible D gene (6 bases). CDR3 length equals 16 residues. Trimming removed 7 bases from V and 3 bases from J, with 21 bases in between. Germline values: CDR1 MDHEN, CDR2 SYDVKM. Written as DNA, the CDR3 is TGTGCCAGCACCGACCCGAGGGGGGGTGAGGACACTGAAGCTTTCTTT. Its protein product is CASTDPRGGEDTEAFF. Variable domain in full (rest from reference TRBV28 and TRBJ1-1): DVKVTQSSRYLVKRTGEKVFLECVQDMDHENMFWYRQDPGLGLRLIYFSYDVKMKEKGDIPEGYSVSREKKERFSLILESASTNQTSMYLCASTDPRGGEDTEAFFGQGTRLTVV.

This clone was seen only once. The chain employs TRBV19 and TRBJ1-3; a weak D match, TRBD1 (6 bases). The germline V gene encodes CDR1 LNHDA and CDR2 SQIVND (reference sequence). The CDR3 sequence is 15 residues long. The V gene lost 3 bases and the J gene lost 6 bases, with 15 bases spanning the gap. The CDR3 reads CASSISGGLENTIYF. As DNA, the CDR3 is TGTGCCAGTAGTATTTCGGGGGGCCTGGAAAACACCATATATTTT. The full variable domain, with the rest looked up from reference TRBV19 and TRBJ1-3, is DGGITQSPKYLFRKEGQNVTLSCEQNLNHDAMYWYRQDPGQGLRLIYYSQIVNDFQKGDIAEGYSVSREKKESFPLTVTSAQKNPTAFYLCASSISGGLENTIYFGEGSWLTVV.

The CDR3 protein is CASNPGRGDRVYEQYF. The CDR3 DNA sequence: TGCGCCAGCAACCCAGGACGTGGAGACAGAGTCTACGAGCAGTACTTC. V and J are TRBV5-1 and TRBJ2-7, with D possibly matching TRBD1 (5 bases). Germline values: CDR1 SGHRS, CDR2 YFSETQ. The CDR3 spans 16 residues. V was pared by 6 bases and J by 3 bases, with 22 bases between.

The J gene is TRBJ1-6, the V gene TRBV6-4, with a possible D match to TRBD1 (5 bases). The CDR3 length is 14 residues. V gave up 2 bases and J gave up 10 bases, with 12 bases separating them. Germline-derived CDR1 and CDR2 are MRHNA and SNTAGT. The CDR3 is CASSDQGSGSPLHF. DNA for the CDR3: TGTGCCAGCAGTGACCAGGGATCAGGATCACCCCTCCACTTT.

This clone was found once. The chain carries TRBV20-1 and TRBJ2-5; D unclear. V was clipped by 4 bases and J by 5 bases, with 5 bases between them. CDR3 length: 10 residues. Germline lookup yields CDR1 DFQATT and CDR2 SNEGSKA (reference sequence). The CDR3, as DNA: TGCAGTGCTACGATGGAGACCCAGTACTTC. Residues: CSATMETQYF.

The gene calls are TRBV2 and TRBJ1-6; unclear D gene. Germline CDR1 and CDR2: SNHLY and FYNNEI. V was pared by 2 bases and J by 0 bases, with 11 bases between. This CDR3 has 17 residues. This CDR3 reads CASSERVGSSYNSPLHF. The CDR3 nucleotides read TGTGCCAGCAGTGAAAGGGTCGGAAGCTCCTATAATTCACCCCTCCACTTT.

This clone was seen just once. J is TRBJ2-7 and V is TRBV7-3; tentative D call: TRBD1 (5 bases). Deletions cut 0 bases from V and 5 bases from J, with 14 bases between. The CDR3 is made up of 15 amino acids. In germline, CDR1 is SGHTA, CDR2 FQGTGA. CDR3 in DNA: TGTGCCAGCAGCTTAACGGGGCAGGGTGCCGACGAGCAGTACTTC. This codes for CASSLTGQGADEQYF.

The chain joins TRBV30 to TRBJ1-2, with 7 bases aligning to TRBD1. J was trimmed by 3 bases and V by 7 bases; bases with no gene match: 5. Germline-derived CDR1 and CDR2 are GTSNPN and SVGIG (reference sequence). This CDR3 is built from 12 residues. This CDR3 is CAFTTGHYGYTF. CDR3 nucleotide sequence: TGTGCCTTTACGACAGGGCACTATGGCTACACCTTC.

The CDR3 DNA reads TGCGCCAGCAGCTGGGGCGCTAGCCAAGAGACCCAGTACTTC. This sequence encodes CASSWGASQETQYF. The genes are TRBV5-1 and TRBJ2-5, with D possibly TRBD1 on 5 matching bases. CDR3 size: 14 residues. Germline CDR1 reads SGHRS; CDR2 reads YFSETQ. V lost 3 bases, J lost 1 base, and 10 bases lay in between.

This sequence joins TRBV7-9 and TRBJ1-5; the match to TRBD1 covers 8 bases. Looked up from germline, CDR1 is SEHNR and CDR2 is FQNEAQ (reference sequence). The V and J ends lost 5 bases and 6 bases, in that order; junction bases with no gene match: 15. There are 17 residues in the CDR3. The CDR3 DNA reads TGTGCCAGCAGCCATGGGGGAGGACAGGGTGCAGCTCAGCCCCAGCATTTT. Translated, it gives CASSHGGGQGAAQPQHF. The variable domain in full, completed from reference TRBV7-9 and TRBJ1-5, reads DTGVSQNPRHKITKRGQNVTFRCDPISEHNRLYWYRQTLGQGPEFLTYFQNEAQLEKSRLLSDRFSAERPKGSFSTLEIQRTEQGDSAMYLCASSHGGGQGAAQPQHFGDGTRLSIL.

The chain links TRBV19 to TRBJ2-3; possibly TRBD1 for D (6 bases). This CDR3 region has 16 residues. Germline V CDR1 and CDR2: LNHDA, SQIVND (reference sequence). V shed 7 bases and J shed 0 bases, with 17 bases lying between them. In DNA form, the CDR3 reads TGTGCCAGTAACCCGACAGGAACCCTTAGCACAGATACGCAGTATTTT. This translates into CASNPTGTLSTDTQYF.

This clone has a single count. The CDR3 spells CASSPNRGLIEKLFF. The CDR3 nucleotides are TGTGCCAGCAGCCCAAACAGGGGGCTTATTGAAAAACTGTTTTTT. This chain uses TRBV6-5 with TRBJ1-4; 9 bases match TRBD1. This CDR3 is 15 amino acids long. The V gene end was trimmed by 6 bases and the J gene end by 7 bases; junction bases not matched to a gene: 9. Per the germline V gene, CDR1 is MNHEY and CDR2 is SVGAGI.

The chain carries TRBV12-5 and TRBJ2-1; D unclear. CDR1 is LGHNT, CDR2 FRNRAP, per germline. V was clipped by 0 bases and J by 0 bases, with 9 bases between them. The CDR3 loop spans 16 amino acids. CDR3 region: CASGLVLKSSYNEQFF. CDR3 bases: TGTGCTAGTGGTTTGGTACTTAAGAGCTCCTACAATGAGCAGTTCTTC.